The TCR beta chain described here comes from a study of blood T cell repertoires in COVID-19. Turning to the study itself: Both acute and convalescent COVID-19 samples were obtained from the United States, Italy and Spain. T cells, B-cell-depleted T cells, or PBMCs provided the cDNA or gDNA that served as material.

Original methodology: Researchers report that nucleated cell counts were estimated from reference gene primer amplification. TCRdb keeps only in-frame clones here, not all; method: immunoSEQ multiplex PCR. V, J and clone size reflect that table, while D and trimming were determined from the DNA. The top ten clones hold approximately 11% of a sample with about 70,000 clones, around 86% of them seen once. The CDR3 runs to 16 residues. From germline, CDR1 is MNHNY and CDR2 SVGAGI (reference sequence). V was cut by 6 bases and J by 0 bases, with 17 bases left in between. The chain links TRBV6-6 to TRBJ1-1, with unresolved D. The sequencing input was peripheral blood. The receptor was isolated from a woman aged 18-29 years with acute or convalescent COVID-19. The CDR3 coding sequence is TGTGCCAGCAGGGCAAAACCGGGTCGAATGAACACTGAAGCTTTCTTT. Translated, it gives CASRAKPGRMNTEAFF.